These T cell receptor beta chains were read from a single sample in a study of human T cells and chemical hapten exposure. One entry per CDR3 protein, called by TCRdb with MiXCR from the RACE reads. The sample consists of about 180,000 distinct CDR3 sequences, 30% of them appearing once. The starting material was whole blood, obtained in connection with sensitization to the hapten diphenylcyclopropenone (DPC). All receptors derive from a woman in her twenties or thirties with alopecia areata. Some clones in this sample may be carry-over from other donors' samples. Each CDR3 is given with its conserved first and last residue. A D gene is named only where the DNA matches it firmly. The listing skips clone size in some rows; elsewhere it reads once, few, many or a size class.

few	TRBV4-1	TRBJ2-1	-	CASSPGPLAGRYNEQFF	TGCGCCAGCAGCCCTGGTCCTCTAGCAGGGAGATACAATGAGCAGTTCTTC
-	TRBV10-3	TRBJ2-1	-	CAITRGWGDEQFF	TGTGCCATCACCAGGGGGTGGGGGGATGAGCAGTTCTTC
few	TRBV5-1	TRBJ1-4	-	CASSLGSVDEKLFF	TGCGCCAGCAGCTTGGGTAGTGTTGATGAAAAACTGTTTTTT
-	TRBV4-3	TRBJ1-1	-	CASSQGGGRLNTEAFF	TGCGCCAGCAGCCAAGGGGGAGGACGGCTGAACACTGAAGCTTTCTTT
few	TRBV5-4	TRBJ2-1	-	CASSETPEEQFF	TGTGCCAGCAGCGAGACCCCGGAAGAGCAGTTCTTC
few	TRBV2	TRBJ2-5	-	CASSVLGRQEETQYF	TGTGCCAGCAGCGTACTCGGCAGGCAAGAGGAGACCCAGTACTTC
few	TRBV5-1	TRBJ2-5	-	CASSLGKGKETQYF	TGCGCCAGCAGCTTGGGTAAGGGGAAAGAGACCCAGTACTTC
few	TRBV5-5	TRBJ2-3	-	CASSPRGLADTQYF	TGTGCCAGCAGCCCGCGAGGGTTGGCAGATACGCAGTATTTT
few	TRBV27	TRBJ1-1	-	CASSGTMNTEAFF	TGTGCCAGTTCAGGTACCATGAACACTGAAGCTTTCTTT
many	TRBV28	TRBJ1-1	TRBD1	CATETGPMNTEAFF	TGTGCCACCGAGACAGGGCCCATGAACACTGAAGCTTTCTTT
-	TRBV3-1	TRBJ2-5	-	CASSQDLTPQETQYF	TGTGCCAGCAGCCAAGATCTAACACCCCAAGAGACCCAGTACTTC
-	TRBV10-3	TRBJ2-7	TRBD1	CATRQGASYEQYF	TGTGCCACCAGACAGGGGGCTTCCTACGAGCAGTACTTC
few	TRBV12-3/TRBV12-4	TRBJ2-7	TRBD1	CASSFSGGSYEQYF	TGTGCCAGCAGTTTTTCAGGGGGTTCCTACGAGCAGTACTTC
few	TRBV28	TRBJ1-2	-	CASSSGPINYGYTF	TGTGCCAGCAGTTCAGGACCTATTAACTATGGCTACACCTTC